This TCR beta chain was captured in a study of PD-1 blockade in classical Hodgkin lymphoma (TCRdb year 2020). Describing the broader study: Nivolumab dosing was 3 mg/kg intravenously every 2 weeks, continuing until either disease progression or unacceptable toxicity. To define a peripheral blood immune signature of response to PD-1 blockade in classical Hodgkin lymphoma, the study combined TCR beta sequencing with CyTOF. General study outcomes and caveats: Baseline TCR diversity was reported to be lower in newly diagnosed patients than in healthy donors and to be lower still in relapsed/refractory patients. Only a single clinical trial cohort was studied, and what caused the repertoire differences, possibly disease activity or prior therapy, remained undefined. CD4+ but not CD8+ TCR diversity rose significantly by C4D1 (p=0.0027 vs p=0.16), most apparent in complete responders (p=0.02). Lower diversity was observed in patients in whom nivolumab was started less than 1 year after ASCT, and these patients were excluded from later analyses so that confounding by immune reconstitution would be avoided. Among trial patients, those achieving complete response had baseline diversity similar to that of newly diagnosed patients, while diversity was significantly lower in partial responders and progressors.

Genomic DNA was extracted with the Qiagen DNeasy kit from unsorted PBMCs and from negatively selected CD4+ and CD8+ fractions. Using primers that anneal to V and J segments, immunoSEQ multiplex PCR amplified the TCR beta CDR3 regions. A synthetic immune receptor repertoire was used to minimize amplification bias, and any remaining bias was removed computationally after sequencing. From the authors' description of their analysis: Repertoire diversity was quantified as the Shannon entropy index using custom Python scripts. Unsorted, CD4+ and CD8+ repertoires were analyzed separately, except in combined analyses where CD4+ and CD8+ sequences were merged in silico. Clonal expansion was defined as a frequency increase of at least 2-fold after treatment compared with C1D1, and clones undetected at baseline were assigned a pseudocount of 0.5. Clones with 0 or 1 copy at C1D1 were classified as singleton clones, and clones with 2 or more copies were classified as non-singleton clones. By matching protein sequences in sorted samples from the same patient, clones expanded in unsorted samples were annotated as CD4+, CD8+ or unknown. Wilcoxon tests on paired samples were used to test diversity changes from C1D1 to C4D1. TCRdb stores this immuneACCESS table with in-frame sequences only. Part of the clones is absent; in the studies checked, under half of the shortfall reflects unresolved V genes, and no reason is known for the rest. For V, J and clone size, that table is used; D and trimming come from the DNA. Recorded for this sample are 45,000 or so clones; roughly 90% of them occurred a single time. The top ten clonotypes cover about a tenth of the sample.

Trimming leaves V shorter by 5 bases and J shorter by 4 bases, with the junction holding 13 bases beyond the gene matches. The CDR3 runs 16 residues from the cysteine to the phenylalanine. Only the CDR3 region is kept as DNA, spanning 48 bases read in frame from base 1. CDR1 and CDR2, looked up from the germline V gene, are SGHTS and YDEGEE. In light of the paper, this sample's time point label describes: cycle 1 day 1 (C1D1), immediately before nivolumab initiation. Every trial patient had relapsed after autologous stem cell transplantation, and cohorts A, B and C differed in prior brentuximab vedotin exposure. The trial cohort comprised some 60 patients with relapsed/refractory classical Hodgkin lymphoma whose best overall responses were complete response, partial response or progressive disease. In the multi-cohort phase II CheckMate 205 trial, trial patients received single-agent nivolumab. An independent review committee assessed best overall response by applying the 2007 International Working Group response criteria. PBMCs from the trial were collected at three points: immediately before nivolumab initiation (C1D1), and during therapy at cycle 2 day 1 and cycle 4 day 1. Peripheral blood was collected in 8 mL Vacutainer Cell Preparation Tubes, from which PBMCs were isolated by centrifugation and then cryopreserved.

A single count supports this clone. Its antigen is not yet known. Base-call qualities are not available, and no considerably larger clone is one nucleotide away. This clonotype originated in a human donor with classical Hodgkin lymphoma. The material was peripheral blood mononuclear cells (PBMCs), obtained at baseline. The sequence joins TRBV5-8 to TRBJ2-7, with TRBD1 matching 9 junction bases. The bases are TGTGCCAGCAGTAAGGTCCGACAGGGGGGCAAATACGAGCAGTACTTC. Its translation reads: CASSKVRQGGKYEQYF. Here the CDR3 is joined to the reference TRBV5-8 and TRBJ2-7 genes, and the full variable domain is: EAGVTQSPTHLIKTRGQQATLRCSPISGHTSVYWYQQALGLGLQFLLWYDEGEERNRGNFPPRFSGRQFPNYSSELNVNALELEDSALYLCASSKVRQGGKYEQYFGPGTRLTVT.